This passage covers 5 T cell receptor beta chains from one sample sequenced in a study of blood T cell repertoires in COVID-19. Some clones are missing from TCRdb's copy, which holds only in-frame ones; the method was immunoSEQ multiplex PCR. The table has around 200,000 clones, approximately 84% seen once; the top ten hold 3.5% to 4.5%. Sequencing was done on a sample of peripheral blood. The receptors were sampled from a man in his fifties with acute or convalescent COVID-19.

The V and J genes are TRBV29-1 and TRBJ2-2; the match to TRBD2 covers 7 bases. The CDR3 spans 12 residues. CDR1 is SQVTM and CDR2 is ANQGSEA in the germline V gene. The trim removed 6 bases at V and 7 bases at J, leaving 5 bases unmatched. CDR3 region: CSVAGEGGELFF. The CDR3 bases are TGCAGCGTAGCCGGGGAGGGCGGGGAGCTGTTTTTT.

The rearrangement joins TRBV7-9 to TRBJ2-7, with 9 positions matching TRBD1. The CDR3 has 15 residues. The V segment lost 1 base and the J segment 3 bases; nucleotides outside the gene matches: 4. Germline CDR1 is SEHNR and CDR2 is FQNEAQ (reference sequence). The CDR3 DNA follows: TGTGCCAGCAGCTTAGGGGACAGGGTACTCTACGAGCAGTACTTC. Translation: CASSLGDRVLYEQYF.

J is TRBJ2-5 and V is TRBV6-1, with 14 bases matching TRBD2. The CDR3 has 19 amino acids. V dropped 0 bases and J dropped 1; count of bases not matched to a gene: 7. Germline lookup yields CDR1 MNHNS and CDR2 SASEGT. As DNA, the CDR3 is TGTGCCAGCAGTGAAGCGAGGACTAGCGGGGGGCCCTTCCAAGAGACCCAGTACTTC. This gives the protein CASSEARTSGGPFQETQYF.

Concerning this clone: The DNA is omitted, as the CDR3 cannot be located on it reliably, and the CDR3 follows TCRdb's listing. V is TRBV27 and J is TRBJ1-2. Looked up from germline, CDR1 is MNHEY and CDR2 is SMNVEV (reference sequence). The CDR3 sequence runs 14 residues, both termini included. CDR3 protein: CASSPSGRGYGYTF.

V and J are TRBV6-6 and TRBJ1-1, with TRBD1 as a possible D gene (5 bases). The CDR3 loop spans 16 amino acids. In germline, CDR1 is MNHNY, CDR2 SVGAGI (reference sequence). Trimming shortened V by 2 bases and J by 1 base, and 14 bases separated the two germline ends. CDR3 DNA: TGTGCCAGCAGTTACACAGGACCCCCAGAGAACACTGAAGCTTTCTTT. This sequence encodes CASSYTGPPENTEAFF.